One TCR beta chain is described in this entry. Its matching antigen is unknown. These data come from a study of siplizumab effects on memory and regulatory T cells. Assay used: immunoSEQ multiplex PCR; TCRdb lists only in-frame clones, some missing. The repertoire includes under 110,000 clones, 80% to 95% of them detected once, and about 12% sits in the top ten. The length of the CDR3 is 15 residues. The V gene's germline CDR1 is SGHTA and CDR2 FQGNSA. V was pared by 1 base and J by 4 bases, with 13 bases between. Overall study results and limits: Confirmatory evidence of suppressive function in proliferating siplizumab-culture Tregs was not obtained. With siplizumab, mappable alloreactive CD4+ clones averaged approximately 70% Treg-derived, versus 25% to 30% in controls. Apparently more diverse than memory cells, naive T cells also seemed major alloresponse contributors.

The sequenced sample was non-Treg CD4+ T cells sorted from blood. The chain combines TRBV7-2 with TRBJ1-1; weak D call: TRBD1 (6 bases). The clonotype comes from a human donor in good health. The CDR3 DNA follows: TGTGCCAGCAGCTTAGATCACAGGGTCACCACTGAAGCTTTCTTT. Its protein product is CASSLDHRVTTEAFF.